The 32 T cell receptor beta chains in this list originate from one sample, sequenced in a study of shared clonotypes between healthy human individuals. Measured with immunoSEQ multiplex PCR; TCRdb has only the in-frame clones, and not every one. This sample has some 2,100,000 clones, with approximately 95% found just once. Sequenced: naive CD4+ T cells sorted from blood. Subset described: CD45RA+ positively selected. These receptors were taken from a man younger than 30 in good health.

This clone is a singleton in its sample. This rearrangement joins TRBV10-3 to TRBJ1-1; TRBD1 aligns across 8 bases. J was trimmed by 1 base and V by 0 bases; bases with no gene match: 1. The CDR3 has 15 residues. CDR1 and CDR2 (germline): ENHRY, SYGVKD. The CDR3 here is CAISESGTGNTEAFF. The DNA of the CDR3 is TGTGCCATCAGTGAGTCCGGGACAGGGAACACTGAAGCTTTCTTT.

This chain uses TRBV6-1 with TRBJ2-7; 7 bases align to TRBD2. CDR3 length: 15 residues. V shed 6 bases, J shed 3 bases, and the junction held 11 bases outside the gene matches. CDR1 is MNHNS and CDR2 is SASEGT in the germline V gene. The DNA of the CDR3 is TGTGCCAGCAGAGGTTCCTCGAGCGGGGTCTACGAGCAGTACTTC. It translates to CASRGSSSGVYEQYF.

This chain connects TRBV6-1 to TRBJ1-1; a possible D gene is TRBD1 (5 bases). Trimming cost V 4 bases and J 0 bases, with 6 bases left between them. The CDR3 extends over 13 amino acids. CDR1 is MNHNS, CDR2 SASEGT, per germline. The CDR3 DNA is TGTGCCAGCAGTGCGGACATGAACACTGAAGCTTTCTTT. It translates to CASSADMNTEAFF.

This chain connects TRBV21-1 to TRBJ1-4; TRBD1, the table's D call, was not compared with the DNA. TRBV21-1 is tagged as a pseudogene. The CDR3 is 15 residues long. CDR3 sequence reads: CASSSPGQGLEKLFF. CDR3 sequence (DNA): TGTGCCAGCAGCTCACCGGGACAGGGTTTGGAAAAACTGTTTTTT.

J is TRBJ2-5 and V is TRBV7-9; 8 bases fit TRBD1. Germline CDR1 SEHNR, CDR2 FQNEAQ (reference sequence). This CDR3 has 14 amino acids. The V gene end was trimmed by 5 bases and the J gene end by 0 bases; junction bases not matched to a gene: 2. CDR3 amino acids: CASSLDRDQETQYF. The CDR3 DNA reads as TGTGCCAGCAGCCTGGACAGGGACCAAGAGACCCAGTACTTC.

The rearrangement links TRBV2 to TRBJ2-6, with D possibly being TRBD2 (6 bases). The ends were cut back, 0 bases at V and 0 bases at J, with 12 bases in the middle. This CDR3 comprises 18 residues. Germline lookup yields CDR1 SNHLY and CDR2 FYNNEI. CDR3 protein: CASSEALGLISGANVLTF. CDR3 in DNA: TGTGCCAGCAGTGAAGCCTTGGGACTGATCTCTGGGGCCAACGTCCTGACTTTC.

The V and J genes are TRBV2 and TRBJ2-3; 10 nucleotides line up with TRBD2. From germline, CDR1 is SNHLY and CDR2 FYNNEI. This CDR3 region has 16 residues. J was trimmed by 6 bases and V by 8 bases; bases with no gene match: 14. CDR3 nucleotides: TGTGCCAGCGGATCCTCTAGCGGGGGCACTTGGGATACGCAGTATTTT. It is translated as CASGSSSGGTWDTQYF.

The rearrangement uses TRBV10-3 and TRBJ1-2; D uncertain. Germline V gene data show CDR1 as ENHRY and CDR2 as SYGVKD. The CDR3 totals 13 residues. The V gene lost 5 bases and the J gene lost 3 bases, with 10 bases spanning the gap. Here the CDR3 reads CAISRVSDYGYTF. In nucleotides, the CDR3 is TGTGCCATCAGTCGAGTAAGTGACTATGGCTACACCTTC.

The chain carries TRBV19 and TRBJ1-2; 7 bases map to TRBD1. Germline CDR1 is LNHDA and CDR2 is SQIVND (reference sequence). The CDR3 runs 13 residues. J lost 6 bases, V lost 8 bases, and 9 bases had no gene match. As DNA, the CDR3 is TGTGCCAGTCGTCCGGACAGGACCAATGGCTACACCTTC. Translated, it gives CASRPDRTNGYTF. Full variable domain (rest looked up from reference TRBV19 and TRBJ1-2): DGGITQSPKYLFRKEGQNVTLSCEQNLNHDAMYWYRQDPGQGLRLIYYSQIVNDFQKGDIAEGYSVSREKKESFPLTVTSAQKNPTAFYLCASRPDRTNGYTFGSGTRLTVV.

J is TRBJ2-3 and V is TRBV4-1, with TRBD1 identical over 8 bases. Unmatched junction bases numbered 6, after V lost 5 bases and J lost 5 bases. The V gene's germline CDR1 is MGHRA and CDR2 YSYEKL. CDR3 size: 14 residues. As DNA, the CDR3 is TGCGCCAGCAGCGAGCCAGGGGGCCAAGATACGCAGTATTTT. Translating gives CASSEPGGQDTQYF.

With respect to this clone: Other DNA sequences within the sample encode an identical CDR3. The CDR3 region is CASSPGPSSYEQYF. CDR3 nucleotides: TGTGCCAGCAGTCCAGGACCCAGCTCCTACGAGCAGTACTTC. The V gene is TRBV5-4, the J gene TRBJ2-7, with unresolved D. Trimming shortened V by 5 bases and J by 0 bases, and 12 bases separated the two germline ends. Germline CDR1 reads SGHNT; CDR2 reads YYREEE (reference sequence). The CDR3 is made up of 14 amino acids.

The genes are TRBV5-8 and TRBJ1-3; the D is unclear. This CDR3 is 13 amino acids long. V lost 0 bases and J lost 3, with 4 bases in between. CDR1 and CDR2 (germline): SGHTS, YDEGEE. The CDR3: CASSLDFGNTIYF. The CDR3 coding sequence is TGTGCCAGCAGCTTGGATTTTGGAAACACCATATATTTT. Using reference TRBV5-8 and TRBJ1-3 for the parts outside the CDR3, the full variable domain is EAGVTQSPTHLIKTRGQQATLRCSPISGHTSVYWYQQALGLGLQFLLWYDEGEERNRGNFPPRFSGRQFPNYSSELNVNALELEDSALYLCASSLDFGNTIYFGEGSWLTVV.

The chain couples TRBV11-2 to TRBJ2-7; 7 bases are shared with TRBD1. The junction had 3 bases not matched to a gene; V was cut back by 5 bases and J by 2 bases. CDR1 is SGHAT and CDR2 is FQNNGV in the germline V gene. The CDR3 covers 13 residues. CDR3 in amino acids: CASSVGTAYEQYF. CDR3 nucleotides: TGTGCCAGCAGCGTCGGGACAGCCTACGAGCAGTACTTC. The variable domain in full, completed from reference TRBV11-2 and TRBJ2-7, reads EAGVAQSPRYKIIEKRQSVAFWCNPISGHATLYWYQQILGQGPKLLIQFQNNGVVDDSQLPKDRFSAERLKGVDSTLKIQPAKLEDSAVYLCASSVGTAYEQYFGPGTRLTVT.

The chain joins TRBV18 to TRBJ1-2; no clear D. CDR1 is KGHSH and CDR2 is LQKENI in the germline V gene. The CDR3 consists of 13 residues. The V and J ends lost 2 bases and 7 bases respectively, with 11 bases between them. The DNA for the CDR3 is TGTGCCAGCTCACCATCGGAACCTGGTGGCTACACCTTC. It encodes CASSPSEPGGYTF.

The J gene is TRBJ1-5, the V gene TRBV2; weak D call: TRBD1 (5 bases). Germline values: CDR1 SNHLY, CDR2 FYNNEI. CDR3 size: 15 residues. V was trimmed by 1 base and J by 4 bases, leaving 11 bases between them. The CDR3 loop is CASSEEGIVNQPQHF. For the CDR3, the DNA is TGTGCCAGCAGTGAAGAGGGGATTGTAAATCAGCCCCAGCATTTT.

This clone was picked up a small number of times. The chain combines TRBV5-6 with TRBJ2-6; D unresolved. V lost 4 bases, J lost 0 bases, and 5 bases lay in between. CDR1 and CDR2 from the germline V gene are SGHDT and YYEEEE. This CDR3 is built from 14 residues. This chain's CDR3 is CASSRRSGANVLTF. The CDR3 DNA sequence: TGTGCCAGCAGCCGACGCTCTGGGGCCAACGTCCTGACTTTC.

The chain recombines TRBV4-1 with TRBJ1-5; no definite D call. Germline V gene sequence: CDR1 MGHRA, CDR2 YSYEKL. Trimming pared 8 bases from V and 0 bases from J, leaving 14 bases between. This CDR3 is built from 15 residues. DNA of the CDR3: TGCGCCAGCCAGTGGACTGCTGATAGCAATCAGCCCCAGCATTTT. Translated: CASQWTADSNQPQHF.

The V gene is TRBV19, the J gene TRBJ1-5; D uncertain. The CDR3 runs to 16 residues. Between the trimmed V and J ends, which lost 5 bases and 7 bases, there was a span of 21 bases. The germline V gene has CDR1 LNHDA and CDR2 SQIVND (reference sequence). CDR3 in amino acids: CASSPQFGQVWQPQHF. DNA for the CDR3: TGTGCCAGTAGTCCCCAGTTCGGCCAGGTGTGGCAGCCCCAGCATTTT.

The gene calls are TRBV30 and TRBJ1-6; no clear D gene. V lost 3 bases to trimming and J lost 6 bases, with 6 bases between them. This CDR3 spans 12 amino acids. In germline, CDR1 is GTSNPN, CDR2 SVGIG (reference sequence). CDR3 bases: TGTGCCTGGAGCAGACTTAATTCACCCCTCCACTTT. This codes for CAWSRLNSPLHF. Full variable domain (remainder filled in from reference TRBV30 and TRBJ1-6): SQTIHQWPATLVQPVGSPLSLECTVEGTSNPNLYWYRQAAGRGLQLLFYSVGIGQISSEVPQNLSASRPQDRQFILSSKKLLLSDSGFYLCAWSRLNSPLHFGNGTRLTVT.

The chain recombines TRBV18 with TRBJ1-2, with D possibly being TRBD1 (6 bases). This CDR3 is 15 amino acids long. V shed 2 bases and J shed 8 bases, with 18 bases lying between them. Per germline, CDR1 KGHSH and CDR2 LQKENI. As DNA, the CDR3 is TGTGCCAGCTCACCAGGACAGCGGACGTTTCGCGGCTACACCTTC. Translated, it gives CASSPGQRTFRGYTF.

The rearrangement uses TRBV6-1 and TRBJ1-6; D is unclear. With 6 bases removed from V and 3 bases from J, the gap between germline ends came to 9 bases. The CDR3 extends over 14 amino acids. CDR1 and CDR2 from the germline V gene are MNHNS and SASEGT. The CDR3 here is CASSNSDYNSPLHF. CDR3 DNA sequence: TGTGCCAGCAGCAACAGCGACTATAATTCACCCCTCCACTTT.

This clone appeared once. This chain links TRBV10-3 with TRBJ1-1; D gene ambiguous. With 1 base removed from V and 7 bases from J, the gap between germline ends came to 10 bases. Germline CDR1 reads ENHRY; CDR2 reads SYGVKD. The CDR3 totals 13 residues. CDR3 DNA sequence: TGTGCCATCAGTGAGTGGGGAAACCTTGAAGCTTTCTTT. Translated, it gives CAISEWGNLEAFF.

The V and J genes are TRBV7-8 and TRBJ1-6; D is perhaps TRBD1 (6 bases). The CDR3 spans 16 residues. With 5 bases removed from V and 6 bases from J, the gap between germline ends came to 17 bases. Germline values: CDR1 SGHVS, CDR2 FQNEAQ. Here the CDR3 reads CASSLGGGAINSPLHF. CDR3 in DNA: TGTGCCAGCAGCCTAGGGGGGGGCGCGATTAATTCACCCCTCCACTTT.

V and J are TRBV7-6 and TRBJ2-5, with D uncertain. The CDR3 sequence is 15 residues long. From germline, CDR1 is SGHVS and CDR2 FNYEAQ. With 8 bases removed from V and 1 base from J, the gap between germline ends came to 17 bases. CDR3 sequence (DNA): TGTGCCAGCTTAGCACGGGCAGGAACCCAAGAGACCCAGTACTTC. Amino acids: CASLARAGTQETQYF.

Only one count was recorded for this clone. This chain joins TRBV6-4 and TRBJ2-3; 7 positions agree with TRBD1. In germline, CDR1 is MRHNA, CDR2 SNTAGT. Trimming removed 3 bases from V and 15 bases from J; junction bases left unmatched: 12. The CDR3 extends over 13 amino acids. In nucleotides, the CDR3 is TGTGCCAGCAGTGAACAAGGACAGGCACTCTTATATTTT. Protein sequence: CASSEQGQALLYF.

This chain connects TRBV10-2 to TRBJ2-5; D remains unclear. Germline CDR1 WSHSY, CDR2 SAAADI. This CDR3 spans 15 amino acids. V lost 0 bases to trimming and J lost 4 bases, with 12 bases between them. CDR3 nucleotides: TGCGCCAGCAGTGAGTCCTCGGTCTATCTAGAGACCCAGTACTTC. Amino acid sequence: CASSESSVYLETQYF.

The sample holds one count of this clone. This rearrangement joins TRBV7-8 to TRBJ1-1, with D perhaps matching TRBD1 (5 bases). Germline V lookup: CDR1 SGHVS, CDR2 FQNEAQ. This CDR3 is 17 amino acids long. V lost 5 bases and J 1 base, leaving 20 bases between the germline ends. CDR3 sequence (DNA): TGTGCCAGCAGCCGTCCCGCCCAGGGATACTCGAACACTGAAGCTTTCTTT. Protein product: CASSRPAQGYSNTEAFF.

The rearrangement links TRBV29-1 to TRBJ1-1; D is unresolved. V lost 7 bases to trimming and J lost 1 base, with 7 bases between them. Germline lookup yields CDR1 SQVTM and CDR2 ANQGSEA. CDR3 length: 11 amino acids. The CDR3 DNA reads TGCAGCGCGAGGGAGAACACTGAAGCTTTCTTT. The encoded protein is CSARENTEAFF.

The chain uses TRBV7-9 and TRBJ1-4; TRBD1 matches at 8 bases. This CDR3 has 17 residues. Germline CDR1 reads SEHNR; CDR2 reads FQNEAQ (reference sequence). J was trimmed by 7 bases and V by 2 bases; bases with no gene match: 12. The CDR3 is CASSLNPQGAPVEKLFF. DNA for the CDR3: TGTGCCAGCAGCTTAAATCCCCAGGGGGCGCCTGTTGAAAAACTGTTTTTT.

The chain has TRBV27 and TRBJ1-6; unclear D gene. Germline loops: CDR1 MNHEY, CDR2 SMNVEV (reference sequence). V lost 2 bases, J lost 13 bases, and 12 bases lay in between. The CDR3 covers 13 residues. The CDR3 loop reads CASSLDGRTPLHF. DNA of the CDR3: TGTGCCAGCAGTTTAGACGGGCGAACCCCCCTCCACTTT.

The gene calls are TRBV15 and TRBJ2-1; 7 bases line up with TRBD1. Trimming removed 0 bases from V and 14 bases from J; junction bases left unmatched: 10. CDR3 size: 14 residues. Germline CDR1 LNHNV, CDR2 YYDKDF (reference sequence). The DNA for the CDR3 is TGTGCCACCAGCAGAGATCCTAATACAGGGGAAAAGTTCTTC. Translated: CATSRDPNTGEKFF.

This rearrangement joins TRBV6-4 to TRBJ2-3; 9 positions agree with TRBD1. With 6 bases clipped from V and 0 bases from J, the junction kept 7 bases outside the gene matches. The CDR3 has 16 residues. The germline V gene has CDR1 MRHNA and CDR2 SNTAGT. The CDR3 loop reads CASRPGTGWSTDTQYF. The CDR3 DNA reads TGTGCCAGCAGACCTGGGACAGGGTGGAGCACAGATACGCAGTATTTT.